Listed here is a single T cell receptor beta chain. What it recognizes is unknown. The sample comes from a study of Ad26.COV2.S vaccination and SARS-CoV-2 variants. Points from the study as a whole: In vaccinated individuals, spike-specific CD8+ and CD4+ T cell responses reportedly displayed substantial breadth.

Described treatment: about 20 received Ad26.COV2.S at low or high dose, single or two shots; 5 received placebo; per-sample allocation not given. All samples were drawn on day 63, counting from the first vaccine or placebo injection. Libraries were prepared by immunoSEQ multiplex PCR; TCRdb keeps only in-frame clonotypes and omits some of them. The sample yields a few hundred thousand clones, 87% seen once. This CDR3 is built from 19 residues. Germline CDR1 LNHDA, CDR2 SQIVND (reference sequence). V lost 2 bases to trimming and J lost 6 bases; unmatched junction nucleotides: 14. V gene TRBV19 combines with J gene TRBJ2-2, with 11 bases fitting TRBD1. The sample here was peripheral blood, taken in a trial of Ad26.COV2.S vaccine versus placebo. The receptor's source is a person aged 18 to 65 who received the Ad26.COV2.S COVID-19 vaccine or a placebo. CDR3 DNA sequence: TGTGCCAGTAGTATAACACCATTCTGGGACAGGGGGTGGGCCGGGGAGCTGTTTTTT. Translated, it gives CASSITPFWDRGWAGELFF.